This TCR beta chain originates from a study of early T cells in non-severe SARS-CoV-2 infection. Individual cDNA molecules were tagged with unique molecular identifiers, the study reported. TCRdb reanalysed the 5' RACE reads using MiXCR and keeps one entry per CDR3 protein. The table shows approximately 64,000 distinct CDR3 sequences, with 20% occurring only once. With regard to this clonotype: The antigen is undetermined.

Study-wide results and limits: VDJdb matching, biased toward anti-spike CD8 responses, missed private and CD4 specificities.

The clonotype comes from an adult who was a healthcare worker with PCR-confirmed SARS-CoV-2 infection or an uninfected control (not recorded which). The sequences come from whole blood, collected at baseline.

CDR3 amino acids: CASSTGRRVDGNTIYF. The CDR3 bases are TGTGCCAGCAGTACCGGCAGACGGGTAGATGGAAACACCATATATTTT. The rearrangement joins TRBV12-3 or TRBV12-4 to TRBJ1-3; no reliable D call. The CDR3 length is 16 residues. Trimming removed 5 bases from V and 3 bases from J, with 17 bases in between.